This note documents a single T cell receptor beta chain sequence. Its antigen is unknown. A single base separates this from a much larger clone, so it may be a read error. This specimen comes from a study of T cells after yellow fever vaccination (dated by TCRdb to between 2018 and 2020). In terms of the full investigation: Libraries from fractions with low cell numbers were prepared with the SMART-Seq v4 Ultra Low Input RNA kit. Blood samples were taken at several timepoints before and after primary and secondary immunization, and bulk PBMC replicates and cell subsets were isolated. The cohort comprised two healthy male donors, one aged 18 to 29 and one aged 30 to 39 years. To track T-cell clones before and after primary and booster YFV17D yellow fever vaccination, bulk TCR alpha and beta repertoires were sequenced longitudinally. Here is what the overall study found, with its caveats: The secondary T-cell response was weaker than the primary response but faster, peaking on day 5 instead of day 15. Most clones expanded after primary vaccination were re-detected after the booster (just under 97% of CD4 and around nine tenths of CD8), suggesting broad memory maintenance. A small fraction of clonotypes appeared in both the CD4 and CD8 compartments, likely as a result of convergent recombination. FACS-sorted repertoires could contain abundant contaminating clonotypes from the bulk population, so computational filtering was required. Because the study included only a couple of donors, the extent to which the findings can be generalized is limited.

Interpreted using the paper, the treatment or condition label stands for: live attenuated yellow fever vaccine strain. A standard Ficoll-Paque protocol was used to isolate PBMCs from peripheral blood. Dynabeads CD4 and CD8 positive selection kits were used to isolate the CD4 and CD8 T-cell fractions. RNA was extracted with TriZol from bulk PBMCs, CD4 and CD8 fractions, and dextramer-positive and dextramer-negative fractions. The junction shows trimming of 3 bases on V and 6 bases on J, plus 15 bases between the germline ends. The CDR3 sequence holds 13 residues, the cysteine and phenylalanine included. Just CDR3 DNA is preserved here, 39 bases in frame from base 1. The germline V gene sets CDR1 to SQVTM and CDR2 to ANQGSEA. TCR cDNA was made using 5'RACE template switching, a step that added a universal primer site and unique molecular identifiers. cDNA synthesis was primed from both the TCR alpha and TCR beta constant segments. Two PCR steps were used to amplify libraries, with sample barcodes and sequencing adapters being added in the second step. Sequencing of the libraries was done on either Illumina HiSeq 2500 (2x100 bp) or NovaSeq (2x150 bp). Under the source paper's analysis protocol: Demultiplexing of reads and collapsing into UMI consensus sequences were performed with MIGEC, and V(D)J alignment was carried out with MiXCR. Clonotypes responding to the vaccine were identified with edgeR on replicate PBMC samples, with the criteria of FDR below 0.01 and a log2 fold change above 5 up to day 15. Each bulk clonotype was labeled CD4 or CD8 based on which sequenced repertoire, CD4 or CD8, contained the clonotype at higher abundance. TCRdb reran the public reads through fastp at Q25 and MiXCR, keeping productive beta chains. Identical CDR3 proteins give one entry, which carries the most common genes and DNA. Clone size and V and J calls follow TCRdb, not the original study. This sample gives more than 65,000 distinct CDR3 sequences in total; under 6.5% of them show up just once. The ten largest clones represent more than 2% of the sample.

The source was CD4+ T cells sorted from PBMCs, collected about 2 weeks after the first yellow fever vaccination. This clonotype was sampled from a man between 18 and 29 years old who received the YFV17D yellow fever vaccine. The V and J genes are TRBV29-1 and TRBJ2-7; the D gene remains uncertain. The sequence in DNA is TGCAGCGTTGAGATCGTAATAGGCCGCGAGCAGTACTTC. Translated, it gives CSVEIVIGREQYF.